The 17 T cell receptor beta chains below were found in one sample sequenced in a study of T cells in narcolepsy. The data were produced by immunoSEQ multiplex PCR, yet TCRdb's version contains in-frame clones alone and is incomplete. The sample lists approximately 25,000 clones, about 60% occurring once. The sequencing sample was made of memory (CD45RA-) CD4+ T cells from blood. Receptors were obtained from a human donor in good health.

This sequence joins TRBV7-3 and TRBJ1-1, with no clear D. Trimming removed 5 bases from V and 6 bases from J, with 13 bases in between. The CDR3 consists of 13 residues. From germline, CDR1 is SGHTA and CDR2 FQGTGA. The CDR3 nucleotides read TGTGCCAGCAGCGCTAAGCTACGTTCTGAAGCTTTCTTT. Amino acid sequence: CASSAKLRSEAFF.

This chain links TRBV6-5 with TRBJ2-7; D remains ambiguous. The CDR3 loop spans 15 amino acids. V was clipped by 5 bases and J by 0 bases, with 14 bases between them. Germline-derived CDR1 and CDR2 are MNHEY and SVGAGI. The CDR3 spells CASSAYYGSSYEQYF. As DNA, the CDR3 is TGTGCCAGCAGTGCGTATTATGGCAGCTCCTACGAGCAGTACTTC.

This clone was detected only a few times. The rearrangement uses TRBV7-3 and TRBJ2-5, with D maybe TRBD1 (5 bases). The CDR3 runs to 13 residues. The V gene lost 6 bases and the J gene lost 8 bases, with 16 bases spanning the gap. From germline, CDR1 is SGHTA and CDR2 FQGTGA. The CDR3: CASSSTGGGTQYF. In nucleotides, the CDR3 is TGTGCCAGCAGTTCCACAGGCGGCGGAACCCAGTACTTC. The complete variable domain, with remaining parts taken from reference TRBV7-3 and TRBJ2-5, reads GAGVSQTPSNKVTEKGKYVELRCDPISGHTALYWYRQSLGQGPEFLIYFQGTGAADDSGLPNDRFFAVRPEGSVSTLKIQRTERGDSAVYLCASSSTGGGTQYFGPGTRLLVL.

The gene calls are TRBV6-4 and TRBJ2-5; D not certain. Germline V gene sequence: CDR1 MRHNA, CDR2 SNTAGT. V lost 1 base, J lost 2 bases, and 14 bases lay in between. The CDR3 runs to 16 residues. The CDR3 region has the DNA TGTGCCAGCAGTGACTTGGAAAGGCTTCCACAAGAGACCCAGTACTTC. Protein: CASSDLERLPQETQYF.

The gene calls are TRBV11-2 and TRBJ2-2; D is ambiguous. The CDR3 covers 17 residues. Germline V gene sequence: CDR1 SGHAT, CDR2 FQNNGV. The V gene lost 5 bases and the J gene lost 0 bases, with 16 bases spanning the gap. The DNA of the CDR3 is TGTGCCAGCAGCCCCCTGGTTAGGGCTCCGAACACCGGGGAGCTGTTTTTT. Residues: CASSPLVRAPNTGELFF.

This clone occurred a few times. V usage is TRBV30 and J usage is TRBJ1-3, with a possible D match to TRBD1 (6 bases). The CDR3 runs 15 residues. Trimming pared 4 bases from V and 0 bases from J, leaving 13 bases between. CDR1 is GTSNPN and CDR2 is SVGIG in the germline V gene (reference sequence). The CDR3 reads CAWKGGESSGNTIYF. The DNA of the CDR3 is TGTGCCTGGAAGGGGGGTGAAAGCTCTGGAAACACCATATATTTT.

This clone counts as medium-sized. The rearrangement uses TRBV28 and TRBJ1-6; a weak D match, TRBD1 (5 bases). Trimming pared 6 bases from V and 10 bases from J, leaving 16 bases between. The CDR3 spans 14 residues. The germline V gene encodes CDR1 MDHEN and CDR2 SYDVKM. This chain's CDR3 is CASSPVGDSSPLHF. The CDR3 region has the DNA TGTGCCAGCAGCCCCGTCGGCGACAGCTCACCCCTCCACTTT.

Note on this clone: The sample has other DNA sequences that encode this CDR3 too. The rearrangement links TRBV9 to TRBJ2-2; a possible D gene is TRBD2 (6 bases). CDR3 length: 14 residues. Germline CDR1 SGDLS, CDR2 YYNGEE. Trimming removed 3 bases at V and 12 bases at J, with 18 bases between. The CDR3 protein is CASSAGWEERKLFF. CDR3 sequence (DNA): TGTGCCAGCAGCGCCGGGTGGGAGGAGAGGAAGCTGTTTTTT. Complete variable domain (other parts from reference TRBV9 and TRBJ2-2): DSGVTQTPKHLITATGQRVTLRCSPRSGDLSVYWYQQSLDQGLQFLIQYYNGEERAKGNILERFSAQQFPDLHSELNLSSLELGDSALYFCASSAGWEERKLFFGEGSRLTVL.

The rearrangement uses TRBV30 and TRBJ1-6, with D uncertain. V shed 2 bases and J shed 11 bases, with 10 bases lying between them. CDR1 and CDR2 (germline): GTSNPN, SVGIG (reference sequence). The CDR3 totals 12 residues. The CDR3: CAWSTPRAPLHF. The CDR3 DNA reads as TGTGCCTGGAGTACCCCTCGCGCACCCCTCCACTTT.

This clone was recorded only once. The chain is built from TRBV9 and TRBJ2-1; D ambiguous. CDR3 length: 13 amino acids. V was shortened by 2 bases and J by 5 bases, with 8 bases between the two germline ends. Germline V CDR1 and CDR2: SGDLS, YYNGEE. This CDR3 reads CASSVSLHNEQFF. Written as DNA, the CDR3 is TGTGCCAGCAGCGTGAGTTTACACAATGAGCAGTTCTTC.

The CDR3 spells CASSSGQGKGPANYGYTF. The CDR3 bases are TGTGCCAGCAGCTCGGGACAGGGAAAGGGGCCAGCTAACTATGGCTACACCTTC. The V call is TRBV11-2, the J call TRBJ1-2; 9 positions match TRBD1. Trimming cost V 4 bases and J 0 bases; bases outside gene matches: 12. The germline gives CDR1 SGHAT, CDR2 FQNNGV. The CDR3 contains 18 residues. The whole variable domain, remainder taken from reference TRBV11-2 and TRBJ1-2, is EAGVAQSPRYKIIEKRQSVAFWCNPISGHATLYWYQQILGQGPKLLIQFQNNGVVDDSQLPKDRFSAERLKGVDSTLKIQPAKLEDSAVYLCASSSGQGKGPANYGYTFGSGTRLTVV.

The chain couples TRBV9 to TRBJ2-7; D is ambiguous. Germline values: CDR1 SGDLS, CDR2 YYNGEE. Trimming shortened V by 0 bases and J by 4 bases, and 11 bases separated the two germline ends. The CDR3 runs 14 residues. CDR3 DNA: TGTGCCAGCAGCGTAGCTCGGATGTCGTACGAGCAGTACTTC. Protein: CASSVARMSYEQYF.

CDR3 DNA: TGTGCCAGCAGCTTGAGCCCAAATGAAAAACTGTTTTTT. This codes for CASSLSPNEKLFF. The V gene is TRBV7-9, the J gene TRBJ1-4; D is ambiguous. V was shortened by 3 bases and J by 5 bases, with 7 bases between the two germline ends. In germline, CDR1 is SEHNR, CDR2 FQNEAQ (reference sequence). The CDR3 sequence is 13 residues long.

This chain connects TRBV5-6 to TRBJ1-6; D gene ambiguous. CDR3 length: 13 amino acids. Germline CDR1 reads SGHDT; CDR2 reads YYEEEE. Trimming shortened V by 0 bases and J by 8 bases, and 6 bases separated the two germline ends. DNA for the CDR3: TGTGCCAGCAGCTTGGGGACGTATTCACCCCTCCACTTT. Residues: CASSLGTYSPLHF.

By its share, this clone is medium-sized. The DNA for the CDR3 is TGTGCCAGCAGTCCTGAAGGGGGGAGAAGGGCCCTCCACTTT. Translation gives CASSPEGGRRALHF. The chain joins TRBV6-5 to TRBJ1-6; D may be TRBD1 (6 bases). Trimming stripped 5 bases from V and 14 bases from J, with 19 bases between. The CDR3 is 14 amino acids. CDR1 and CDR2 from the germline V gene are MNHEY and SVGAGI.

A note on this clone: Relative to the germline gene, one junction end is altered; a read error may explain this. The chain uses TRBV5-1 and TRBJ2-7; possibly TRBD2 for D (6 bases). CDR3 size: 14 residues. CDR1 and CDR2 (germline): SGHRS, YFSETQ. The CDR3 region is CACSLDGGNYEQYF. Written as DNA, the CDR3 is TGCGCCTGCAGCTTGGACGGGGGAAACTACGAGCAGTACTTC.

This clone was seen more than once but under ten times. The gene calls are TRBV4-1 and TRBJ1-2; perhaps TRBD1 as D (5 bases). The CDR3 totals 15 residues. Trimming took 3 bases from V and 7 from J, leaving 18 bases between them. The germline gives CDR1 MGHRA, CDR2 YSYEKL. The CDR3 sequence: CASSHPAEGRRGYTF. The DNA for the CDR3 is TGCGCCAGCAGCCACCCCGCGGAGGGGAGACGTGGCTACACCTTC.